This entry is about one T cell receptor (beta chain). What it recognizes is unknown. This CDR3 is built from 14 residues. In germline, CDR1 is GTSNPN, CDR2 SVGIG (reference sequence). With 3 bases removed from V and 8 bases from J, the gap between germline ends came to 14 bases. The sample is drawn from a study of beta chain features in type 1 diabetes. Study as a whole: There were 107,917,701 sorted cells examined across all samples. Study observations and caveats: Moderately but significantly shorter TCRB CDR3s were found in Type 1 diabetes patients in all four CD4+ subsets.

Expressed TCRB transcripts were sequenced, since all the RNA that had been isolated was reverse transcribed. Libraries were prepared by immunoSEQ multiplex PCR; TCRdb keeps only in-frame clonotypes and omits some of them. Of about 640,000 clones listed, 12% were seen once; the top ten hold roughly 0.12%. In total, each donor contributed a single heparinised blood draw that averaged about 100 mL. Markers CD45RO/CCR7/CD25/CD127/CD95/CD27 served to sort CD4+ naive, central memory, regulatory and stem cell-like memory cells. This sequence was found in a man between 25 and 39 years old with type 1 diabetes. The material sequenced was naive CD4+ T cells from blood. The V gene is TRBV30, the J gene TRBJ1-6; D gene unclear. The CDR3 reads CAWSADHRDSPLHF. The CDR3 DNA reads as TGTGCCTGGAGCGCCGACCATCGTGATTCACCCCTCCACTTT. Variable domain in full (rest from reference TRBV30 and TRBJ1-6): SQTIHQWPATLVQPVGSPLSLECTVEGTSNPNLYWYRQAAGRGLQLLFYSVGIGQISSEVPQNLSASRPQDRQFILSSKKLLLSDSGFYLCAWSADHRDSPLHFGNGTRLTVT.